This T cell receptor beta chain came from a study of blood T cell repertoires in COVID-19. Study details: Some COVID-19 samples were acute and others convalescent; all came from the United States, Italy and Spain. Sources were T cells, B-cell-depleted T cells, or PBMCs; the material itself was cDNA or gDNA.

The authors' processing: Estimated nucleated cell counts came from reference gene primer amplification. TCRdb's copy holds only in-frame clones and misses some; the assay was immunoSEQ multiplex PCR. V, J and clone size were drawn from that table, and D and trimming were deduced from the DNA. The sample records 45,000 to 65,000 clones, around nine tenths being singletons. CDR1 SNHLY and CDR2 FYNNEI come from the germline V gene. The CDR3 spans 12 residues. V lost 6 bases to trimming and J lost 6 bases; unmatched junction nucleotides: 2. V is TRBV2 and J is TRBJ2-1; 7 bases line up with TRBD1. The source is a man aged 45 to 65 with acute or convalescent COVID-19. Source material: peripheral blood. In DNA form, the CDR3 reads TGTGCCAGCAGGGGACAGAGCAATGAGCAGTTCTTC. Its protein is CASRGQSNEQFF.